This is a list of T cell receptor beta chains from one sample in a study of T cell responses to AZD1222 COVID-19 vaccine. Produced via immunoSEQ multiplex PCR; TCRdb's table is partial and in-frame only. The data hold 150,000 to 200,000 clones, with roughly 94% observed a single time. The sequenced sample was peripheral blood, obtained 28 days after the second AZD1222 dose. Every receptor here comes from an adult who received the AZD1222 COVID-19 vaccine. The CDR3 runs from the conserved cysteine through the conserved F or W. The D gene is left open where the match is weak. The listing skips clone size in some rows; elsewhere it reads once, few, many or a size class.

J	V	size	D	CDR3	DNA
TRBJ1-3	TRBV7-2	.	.	CASSSHQGPSSGNTIYF	TGTGCCAGCAGCTCCCATCAGGGCCCGAGCTCTGGAAACACCATATATTTT
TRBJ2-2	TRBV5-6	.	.	CASSLWNTGELFF	TGTGCCAGCAGCTTGTGGAACACCGGGGAGCTGTTTTTT
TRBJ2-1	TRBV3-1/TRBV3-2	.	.	CASSHPRTPLQEQFF	TGTGCCAGCAGCCATCCTAGGACTCCCCTTCAGGAGCAGTTCTTC
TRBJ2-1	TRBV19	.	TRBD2	CASSIEVAGIYNEQFF	TGTGCCAGTAGTATAGAGGTAGCGGGGATTTACAATGAGCAGTTCTTC
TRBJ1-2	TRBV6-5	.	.	CASRALGGYTF	TGTGCCAGCAGGGCGCTGGGAGGCTACACCTTC
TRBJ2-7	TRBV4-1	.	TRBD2	CASSRGGIAGLGDEQYF	TGCGCCAGCAGCCGTGGGGGAATAGCGGGACTGGGGGACGAGCAGTACTTC
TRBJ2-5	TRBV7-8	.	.	CASSSQPRQETQYF	TGTGCCAGCAGCTCCCAGCCCAGGCAAGAGACCCAGTACTTC
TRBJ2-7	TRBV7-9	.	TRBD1	CASSSNRGTAVYEQYF	TGTGCCAGCAGCTCAAACAGGGGCACGGCGGTCTACGAGCAGTACTTC
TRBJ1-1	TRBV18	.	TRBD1	CATTGQVNTEAFF	TGTGCCACCACTGGACAGGTGAACACTGAAGCTTTCTTT
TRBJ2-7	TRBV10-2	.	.	CASLKTNNEQYF	TGCGCCAGCTTAAAGACAAATAACGAGCAGTACTTC
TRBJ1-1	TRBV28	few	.	CASSLITQGSGKAEAFF	TGTGCCAGCAGTTTAATCACACAGGGCTCGGGGAAAGCTGAAGCTTTCTTT
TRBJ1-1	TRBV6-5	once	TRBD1	CASALDRGNTEAFF	TGTGCCAGCGCCCTCGACAGGGGAAACACTGAAGCTTTCTTT
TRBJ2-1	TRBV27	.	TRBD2	CASSPGRSLARKPYNEQFF	TGTGCCAGCAGTCCGGGACGGTCACTAGCGCGCAAACCTTACAATGAGCAGTTCTTC
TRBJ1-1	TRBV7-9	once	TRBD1	CASSLQGAGTEAFF	TGTGCCAGCAGCCTACAGGGGGCAGGCACTGAAGCTTTCTTT
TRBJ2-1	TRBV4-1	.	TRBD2	CASSQDSGRLAGVNEQFF	TGCGCCAGCAGCCAAGATTCCGGGAGACTAGCGGGGGTCAATGAGCAGTTCTTC
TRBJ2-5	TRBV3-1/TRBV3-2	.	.	CASSPRSGERGETQYF	TGTGCCAGCAGCCCCCGGTCCGGGGAGAGGGGAGAGACCCAGTACTTC
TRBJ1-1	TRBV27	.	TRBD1	CASSLSGTGSTEAFF	TGTGCCAGCAGCCTCTCCGGGACAGGGTCCACTGAAGCTTTCTTT
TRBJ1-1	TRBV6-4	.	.	CASSGTANTEAFF	TGTGCCAGCAGTGGGACAGCGAACACTGAAGCTTTCTTT
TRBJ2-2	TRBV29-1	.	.	CSATRASDTGELFF	TGCAGCGCCACTAGAGCGTCCGACACCGGGGAGCTGTTTTTT
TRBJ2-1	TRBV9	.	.	CASSLATPPNEQFF	TGTGCCAGCAGCTTAGCAACCCCCCCCAATGAGCAGTTCTTC
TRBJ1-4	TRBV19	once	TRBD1	CASSPGRTGGKRENEKLFF	TGTGCCAGTAGTCCCGGGAGGACAGGGGGCAAGAGGGAAAATGAAAAACTGTTTTTT
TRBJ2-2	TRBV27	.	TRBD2	CASSSTRGGLGTYNTGELFF	TGTGCCAGCAGTTCTACAAGGGGTGGACTAGGAACGTATAACACCGGGGAGCTGTTTTTT
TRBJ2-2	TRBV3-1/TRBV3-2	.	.	CASSQGLVTGELFF	TGTGCCAGCAGCCAAGGACTGGTAACCGGGGAGCTGTTTTTT
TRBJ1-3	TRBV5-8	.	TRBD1	CASGTGEVGNTIYF	TGTGCCAGCGGGACAGGGGAAGTAGGAAACACCATATATTTT
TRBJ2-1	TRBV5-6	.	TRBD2	CASSLPGLADYNEQFF	TGTGCCAGCAGCCTTCCGGGACTAGCGGACTACAATGAGCAGTTCTTC
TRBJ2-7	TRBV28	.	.	CASSLNPGWSSYEQYF	TGTGCCAGCAGTTTAAATCCGGGATGGAGCTCCTACGAGCAGTACTTC
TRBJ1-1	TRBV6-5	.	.	CASSYSTGTVNTEAFF	TGTGCCAGCAGTTACTCCACTGGGACGGTGAACACTGAAGCTTTCTTT
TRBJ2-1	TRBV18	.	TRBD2	CASSPGSGGGNEQFF	TGTGCCAGCTCACCCGGTAGCGGGGGGGGAAATGAGCAGTTCTTC
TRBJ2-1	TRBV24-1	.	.	CATSDPGSWSYNEQFF	TGTGCCACCAGTGATCCCGGGAGTTGGTCCTACAATGAGCAGTTCTTC
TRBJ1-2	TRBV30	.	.	CAWSTGNYGYTF	TGTGCCTGGAGTACAGGGAACTATGGCTACACCTTC
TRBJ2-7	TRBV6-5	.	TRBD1	CASSPGTGVHEQYF	TGTGCCAGCAGCCCCGGGACAGGGGTCCACGAGCAGTACTTC
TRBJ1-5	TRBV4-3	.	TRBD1	CASSQEQGAGQPQHF	TGCGCCAGCAGCCAAGAACAGGGGGCAGGTCAGCCCCAGCATTTT
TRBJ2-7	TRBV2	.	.	CASSPMGWGDYEQYF	TGTGCCAGCAGTCCCATGGGGTGGGGAGACTACGAGCAGTACTTC
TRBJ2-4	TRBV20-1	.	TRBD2	CSASPLAGVAKNIQYF	TGCAGTGCTAGTCCCCTAGCGGGAGTAGCCAAAAACATTCAGTACTTC
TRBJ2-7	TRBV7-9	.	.	CASSSDSSYEQYF	TGTGCCAGCAGCTCGGACAGCTCCTACGAGCAGTACTTC
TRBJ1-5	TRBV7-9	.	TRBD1	CASSTGGQPQHF	TGTGCCAGCAGCACAGGGGGTCAGCCCCAGCATTTT
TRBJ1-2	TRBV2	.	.	CASRADNYGYTF	TGTGCCAGCAGGGCCGACAACTATGGCTACACCTTC
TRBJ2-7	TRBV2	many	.	CASEDGATSRFYEQYF	TGTGCCAGCGAGGATGGGGCGACTAGTCGGTTCTACGAGCAGTACTTC
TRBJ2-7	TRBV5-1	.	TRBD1	CASSFTRDRANEQYF	TGCGCCAGCAGCTTTACCAGGGACAGGGCCAACGAGCAGTACTTC
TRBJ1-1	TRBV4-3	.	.	CASSQEVGTEAFF	TGCGCCAGCAGCCAAGAAGTGGGCACTGAAGCTTTCTTT
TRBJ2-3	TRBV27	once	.	CASRDWSTDTQYF	TGTGCCAGCAGGGACTGGAGCACAGATACGCAGTATTTT
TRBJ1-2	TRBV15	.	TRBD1	CATSRDPTGDNYGYTF	TGTGCCACCAGCAGAGACCCGACAGGGGATAACTATGGCTACACCTTC
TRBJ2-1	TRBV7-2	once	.	CASSLRQVDEQFF	TGTGCCAGCAGCCTCAGACAGGTCGATGAGCAGTTCTTC
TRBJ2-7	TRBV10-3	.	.	CAISGPDAGITYEQYF	TGTGCCATCAGTGGGCCCGACGCGGGAATCACCTACGAGCAGTACTTC